Detailed here is one T cell receptor beta chain. The sample originates from a study of PD-1 blockade in classical Hodgkin lymphoma. Clones were read by immunoSEQ multiplex PCR, and TCRdb kept only the in-frame ones, dropping some. The sample records some 96,000 clones, 81% being singletons. J lost 8 bases, V lost 1 base, and 9 bases had no gene match. There are 15 residues in the CDR3. From germline, CDR1 is LGHNA and CDR2 YNFKEQ. Each of the patients experienced relapse following autologous stem cell transplantation, and their brentuximab vedotin exposure differed. Sample: peripheral blood mononuclear cells (PBMCs), taken before the second cycle of nivolumab. The TCR was taken from a human donor with classical Hodgkin lymphoma. This rearrangement joins TRBV4-2 to TRBJ1-2; the match to TRBD1 covers 8 bases. The chain's CDR3 is CASSQVGQQGGGYTF. The DNA for the CDR3 is TGTGCCAGCAGCCAAGTGGGCCAACAGGGGGGAGGCTACACCTTC.